This entry lists 9 T cell receptor beta chains sequenced from one sample in a study of blood T cell repertoires in COVID-19. Profiled with immunoSEQ multiplex PCR; TCRdb holds only in-frame clones, not every one. The sample yields around 78,000 clones, under 85% seen once. The source material was peripheral blood. Source of these receptors: a human donor in a cohort sampled during active COVID-19.

The V and J genes are TRBV3-1 (or the pseudogene TRBV3-2) and TRBJ2-7; 7 bases line up with TRBD2. This CDR3 spans 14 amino acids. V shed 2 bases, J shed 4 bases, and the junction held 5 bases outside the gene matches. Germline CDR1 and CDR2: LGHDT and YNNKEL (reference sequence). As DNA, the CDR3 is TGTGCCAGCAGCCAATCCCCGGGACTATACGAGCAGTACTTC. Translation: CASSQSPGLYEQYF.

This chain connects TRBV5-1 to TRBJ2-7; unclear D gene. The CDR3 runs 15 residues. Germline V gene sequence: CDR1 SGHRS, CDR2 YFSETQ. V gave up 6 bases and J gave up 6 bases, with 22 bases separating them. CDR3 in DNA: TGCGCCAGCACCCCCTCTGGAGAACGGTTGGGCGAGCAGTACTTC. Translated, it gives CASTPSGERLGEQYF.

The chain couples TRBV5-1 to TRBJ2-2, with D tentatively TRBD2 (5 bases). The V and J ends lost 0 bases and 4 bases respectively, with 10 bases between them. Germline V CDR1 and CDR2: SGHRS, YFSETQ. The CDR3 has 15 residues. The CDR3, as DNA: TGCGCCAGCAGCTTGGAGTCTAGCTCCACCGGGGAGCTGTTTTTT. Translated: CASSLESSSTGELFF.

V gene TRBV6-4 combines with J gene TRBJ1-2, with a tentative D call TRBD1 (5 bases). Germline-derived CDR1 and CDR2 are MRHNA and SNTAGT. The CDR3 extends over 13 amino acids. V shed 3 bases and J shed 8 bases, with 13 bases lying between them. CDR3 loop: CASSEGEGRGYTF. The DNA for the CDR3 is TGTGCCAGCAGTGAGGGGGAGGGTCGAGGCTACACCTTC.

This clone was picked up a small number of times. This chain joins TRBV9 and TRBJ1-1, with TRBD1 matching 8 bases. The length of the CDR3 is 14 residues. From germline, CDR1 is SGDLS and CDR2 YYNGEE. V was clipped by 0 bases and J by 5 bases; unmatched bases: 3. The CDR3 sequence is CASSVGTGWTEAFF. DNA of the CDR3: TGTGCCAGCAGCGTAGGGACAGGGTGGACTGAAGCTTTCTTT. The full variable domain, rest sourced from reference TRBV9 and TRBJ1-1, is DSGVTQTPKHLITATGQRVTLRCSPRSGDLSVYWYQQSLDQGLQFLIQYYNGEERAKGNILERFSAQQFPDLHSELNLSSLELGDSALYFCASSVGTGWTEAFFGQGTRLTVV.

The V and J genes are TRBV18 and TRBJ1-1; D gene uncertain. Germline-derived CDR1 and CDR2 are KGHSH and LQKENI. Trimming removed 4 bases from V and 4 bases from J, with 7 bases in between. The CDR3 is made up of 12 amino acids. CDR3 in amino acids: CASSLSGTEAFF. In nucleotides, the CDR3 is TGTGCCAGCTCACTGAGCGGCACTGAAGCTTTCTTT.

A remark on this clone: One end of the junction fails to match germline, which may point to a read error. The chain combines TRBV4-1 with TRBJ1-4; TRBD1 agrees at 7 bases. Germline V gives CDR1 MGHRA, CDR2 YSYEKL. The CDR3 contains 18 residues. The CDR3 DNA reads as TGCGCCAGCAGCCATCCCGACAGGGCGATTTTAACTAATGAAAGACTGTTTTTT. It codes for CASSHPDRAILTNERLFF.

V is TRBV6-5 and J is TRBJ2-7; D remains ambiguous. The CDR3 covers 14 residues. V shed 6 bases and J shed 0 bases, with 12 bases lying between them. CDR1 and CDR2 (germline): MNHEY, SVGAGI. The CDR3 loop reads CASSLGSSSYEQYF. CDR3 in DNA: TGTGCCAGCAGCCTCGGGTCTTCCTCCTACGAGCAGTACTTC.

V is TRBV13 and J is TRBJ1-4, with D perhaps matching TRBD1 (5 bases). The CDR3 runs 13 residues. V lost 7 bases and J 6 bases, leaving 12 bases between the germline ends. Germline-derived CDR1 and CDR2 are PRHDT and FYEKMQ (reference sequence). The CDR3 nucleotides read TGTGCCAGCAAGCAGGGTGAGCATGAAAAACTGTTTTTT. This sequence encodes CASKQGEHEKLFF.